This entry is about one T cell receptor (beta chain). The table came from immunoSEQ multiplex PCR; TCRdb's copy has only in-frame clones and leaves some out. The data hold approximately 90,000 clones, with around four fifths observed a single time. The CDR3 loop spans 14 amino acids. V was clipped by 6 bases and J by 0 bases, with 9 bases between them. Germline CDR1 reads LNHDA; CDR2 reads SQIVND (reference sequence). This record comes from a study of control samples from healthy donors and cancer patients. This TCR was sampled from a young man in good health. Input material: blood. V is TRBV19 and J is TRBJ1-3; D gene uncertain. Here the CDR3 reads CASRIGGSGNTIYF. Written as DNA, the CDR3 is TGTGCCAGTAGAATCGGTGGCTCTGGAAACACCATATATTTT.